This T cell receptor beta chain was identified in a study of circulating and synovial CD4+ cells in juvenile arthritis. Details on this clone: As yet, its antigen is unknown.

Looked up from germline, CDR1 is LGHNA and CDR2 is YNFKEQ. V shed 0 bases and J 0 bases; nucleotides not matched to a gene: 9. The CDR3 contains 20 residues. Study-level points and caveats: Some such blood samples were as oligoclonal as synovium.

Donors were patients with active juvenile idiopathic arthritis. Sequencing used immunoSEQ multiplex PCR; TCRdb keeps in-frame clones, though not all of them. The sample lists some 3,300 clones, about 80% occurring once. The genes are TRBV4-2 and TRBJ2-6, with 9 bases identical to TRBD1. This TCR was recovered from a human donor with juvenile idiopathic arthritis. The sample was CD4+ T cells from synovial fluid. CDR3 sequence (DNA): TGTGCCAGCAGCCAAGAATTCAAGGGACAGGGAAACTCTGGGGCCAACGTCCTGACTTTC. Its protein product is CASSQEFKGQGNSGANVLTF.